This T cell receptor beta chain came from a study of T cells after yellow fever vaccination. Generation of TCR cDNA used 5'RACE template switching (which added a universal primer site and UMIs). A single record per CDR3 protein comes from TCRdb applying MiXCR to the 5' RACE reads. The repertoire holds roughly 340,000 distinct CDR3 sequences, with 3.5% to 4.5% as singletons. Overall study findings and caveats: The study re-detected most primary-vaccination clones after the booster (roughly 96% CD4, roughly 90% CD8). Any FACS-sorted repertoire could hold abundant clonotypes that contaminate it from the bulk population.

V dropped 6 bases and J dropped 7 bases, with 7 bases sitting between them. The germline gives CDR1 MNHNS, CDR2 SASEGT. The CDR3 loop spans 11 amino acids. A few counts support this clonotype. Its specificity is not known. The material sequenced was PBMCs, taken 5 days after the yellow fever booster vaccination. The chain has TRBV6-1 and TRBJ2-1; D gene uncertain. The sequence was collected from a man younger than 35 who received the YFV17D yellow fever vaccine. CDR3 loop: CASSRPNEQFF. In nucleotides, the CDR3 is TGTGCCAGCAGCCGTCCTAATGAGCAGTTCTTC.